This T cell receptor beta chain was obtained from a study of blood T cell repertoires in COVID-19. Study overall: Nucleic acid was either cDNA or gDNA, and it came from T cells, B-cell-depleted T cells, or PBMCs.

Original data processing: Reference gene primer amplification gave nucleated cell count estimates. The table came from immunoSEQ multiplex PCR; TCRdb's copy has only in-frame clones and leaves some out. V, J and clone size are those of that table, while D and trimming were read from the DNA. The sample lists 45,000 to 65,000 clones, 90% to 95% occurring once. Germline loops: CDR1 SGHDT, CDR2 YYEEEE. V was shortened by 2 bases and J by 5 bases, with 13 bases between the two germline ends. The CDR3 is made up of 14 amino acids. The sequence was obtained from a human donor in a cohort sampled during active COVID-19. This chain connects TRBV5-6 to TRBJ2-5, with a tentative D call TRBD2 (5 bases). Sample: peripheral blood. The CDR3 nucleotides read TGTGCCAGCAGCTTATCCGAGGGTGGGGAGACCCAGTACTTC. Its protein is CASSLSEGGETQYF.